Listed here is a single T cell receptor beta chain. What it recognizes is unknown. The primer mix had 60 Vbeta and 13 Jbeta primers. Original data processing: In a later analysis, roughly 10 million of 60 million to 80 million unique beta chains occurred in at least two donors. Sequenced by immunoSEQ multiplex PCR; TCRdb stores in-frame clones only, minus some. The V and J calls and the clone size are those of that table, but D and trimming were determined from the DNA. The table for this sample gives approximately 200,000 clones. The CDR3 has 15 residues. Per germline, CDR1 MNHEY and CDR2 SVGAGI. The V segment lost 6 bases and the J segment 3 bases; nucleotides outside the gene matches: 9. This specimen belongs to a study of cytomegalovirus exposure and HLA in healthy donors. Overall study: A prior analysis found about 120 million unique TCR beta sequences from some 200 million T cells. An early release of data contained approximately 85 million unique TCRs, which came from HLA-typed donors.

Study conclusions and caveats: In an earlier analysis, about 90% or about 30%: the productive usage of most TCR beta V segments.

The sample comprised PBMCs. The receptor's source is a boy between 5 and 17 years old in good health and CMV-seronegative. The rearrangement joins TRBV6-5 to TRBJ2-3; 7 bases fit TRBD1. CDR3 loop: CASSRTGGGTDTQYF. The CDR3 region has the DNA TGTGCCAGCAGCCGGACAGGTGGAGGTACAGATACGCAGTATTTT.